These T cell receptor beta chains were read from a single sample in a study of immune heterogeneity within non-small cell lung tumors. TCRdb redid the calling of the multiplex PCR reads with MiXCR, one entry per CDR3 protein. This sample has approximately 1,300 distinct CDR3 sequences; under 55% occur once, and the top ten carry over 15%. What was sequenced was lung tumor tissue. These receptors were obtained from a man aged 60-69 years with non-small cell lung cancer. The CDR3 runs from the conserved cysteine through the conserved F or W. A D gene is named only where the DNA matches it firmly. Only some rows state a clone size, as once, few, many or a class for expanded clones.

cdr3_aa cdr3_nt v_call d_call clone_size j_call
CASSLGGQPLYGYTF TGTGCCAGCAGCTTAGGGGGACAGCCCCTCTATGGCTACACCTTC TRBV7-9 TRBD1 NA TRBJ1-2
CASSYGSTEAFF TGCGCCAGCAGCTACGGTAGCACTGAAGCTTTCTTT TRBV5-1 NA few TRBJ1-1
CAWSVQALSPIGYTF TGTGCCTGGAGTGTACAGGCACTATCTCCTATTGGCTACACCTTC TRBV30 NA NA TRBJ1-2
CASTVGYGYTF TGTGCCAGCACGGTGGGCTATGGCTACACCTTC TRBV28 NA NA TRBJ1-2
CASSLYLAGHSPGDTQYF TGTGCCAGCAGTTTATACCTAGCGGGTCACTCCCCGGGGGATACGCAGTATTTT TRBV12-3/TRBV12-4 TRBD2 few TRBJ2-3
CASSKGGNYEQYF TGTGCCAGCAGTAAAGGGGGTAACTACGAGCAGTACTTC TRBV12-3/TRBV12-4 NA NA TRBJ2-7
CASSQSPGQGAGEQYF TGCGCCAGCAGCCAAAGCCCGGGACAGGGGGCAGGCGAGCAGTACTTC TRBV4-1 TRBD1 NA TRBJ2-7
CASGYRDQPQHF TGTGCCAGCGGGTACAGGGATCAGCCCCAGCATTTT TRBV6-5 NA NA TRBJ1-5
CASSYGTGISYEQYF TGTGCCAGCAGTTATGGGACAGGGATAAGCTACGAGCAGTACTTC TRBV6-2/TRBV6-3 TRBD1 NA TRBJ2-7
CASSPRPGSYEQYF TGTGCCAGCAGCCCCCGTCCGGGCTCCTACGAGCAGTACTTC TRBV7-3 NA NA TRBJ2-7
CASSATGTGTYEQYF TGTGCCAGCAGCGCCACCGGGACCGGCACCTACGAGCAGTACTTC TRBV11-1 NA once TRBJ2-7
CASSDSGGSSDTGELFF TGTGCCAGCAGCGATAGCGGCGGGAGCTCGGACACCGGGGAGCTGTTTTTT TRBV3-1 TRBD2 NA TRBJ2-2
CATRSFVGSSYNEQFF TGTGCCACGAGAAGTTTCGTGGGGAGCTCCTACAATGAGCAGTTCTTC TRBV27 NA NA TRBJ2-1
CASSFPGQREQYF TGTGCCAGCAGCTTTCCGGGACAGAGGGAGCAGTACTTC TRBV11-3 TRBD1 NA TRBJ2-7
CASSRLDYGYEQFF TGTGCCAGCAGTAGGCTAGATTATGGGTATGAGCAGTTCTTC TRBV25-1 NA NA TRBJ2-1
CASSSRDQPQHF TGTGCCAGCAGCAGCAGAGATCAGCCCCAGCATTTT TRBV7-9 NA NA TRBJ1-5
CASSLVPGGSYNEQFF TGCGCCAGCAGCTTGGTTCCGGGAGGGTCATACAATGAGCAGTTCTTC TRBV5-1 TRBD2 NA TRBJ2-1
CASRAPTGARGANVLTF TGTGCCAGTAGAGCCCCGACAGGGGCAAGAGGGGCCAACGTCCTGACTTTC TRBV19 TRBD1 NA TRBJ2-6
CASSPPQVLSGNTIYF TGTGCCAGCAGTCCCCCACAGGTGCTCTCTGGAAACACCATATATTTT TRBV28 NA NA TRBJ1-3
CASSLTGYYGYTF TGTGCCAGCAGTTTAACAGGATACTATGGCTACACCTTC TRBV12-3/TRBV12-4 NA NA TRBJ1-2
CASSFRRGANEQFF TGTGCCAGCAGCTTTCGGCGGGGTGCAAATGAGCAGTTCTTC TRBV5-6 NA NA TRBJ2-1
CASSFLPVSSGNTIYF TGTGCCAGCAGCTTTTTGCCCGTTTCCTCTGGAAACACCATATATTTT TRBV7-9 NA NA TRBJ1-3
CARSVADGLDTQYF TGTGCCAGAAGCGTAGCGGACGGCCTGGATACGCAGTATTTT TRBV9 NA NA TRBJ2-3
CAISELLVQETQYF TGTGCCATCAGTGAGCTCCTAGTCCAAGAGACCCAGTACTTC TRBV10-3 NA few TRBJ2-5
CASTLGGPNTGELFF TGTGCCAGCACCCTCGGGGGGCCGAACACCGGGGAGCTGTTTTTT TRBV27 NA hyperexpanded TRBJ2-2
CASSWTYGANVLTF TGTGCCAGCAGTTGGACTTATGGGGCCAACGTCCTGACTTTC TRBV27 NA NA TRBJ2-6
CASSPSRGGELFF TGTGCCAGCTCACCCTCTCGGGGCGGGGAGCTGTTTTTT TRBV18 NA NA TRBJ2-2
CASSLTSGRYNEQFF TGTGCCAGCAGCTTAACTAGCGGGAGGTACAATGAGCAGTTCTTC TRBV7-3 TRBD2 NA TRBJ2-1
CASSATFQETQYF TGTGCCAGTAGTGCCACCTTCCAAGAGACCCAGTACTTC TRBV19 NA NA TRBJ2-5
CASSLGEGNRNSPLHF TGTGCCAGCAGCTTAGGGGAGGGAAACAGAAATTCACCCCTCCACTTT TRBV7-8 NA NA TRBJ1-6
CASSLVGFGTQYF TGTGCCAGCAGCTTAGTTGGCTTTGGGACCCAGTACTTC TRBV7-3 NA NA TRBJ2-5
CASSLGGPRGTQYF TGTGCCAGCAGCTTAGGGGGACCCCGCGGGACCCAGTACTTC TRBV11-3 NA NA TRBJ2-5
CASVGLGNTEAFF TGCGCCAGCGTGGGCCTGGGTAACACTGAAGCTTTCTTT TRBV10-2 NA few TRBJ1-1
CASSPPPAGGPYEQYF TGCGCCAGCAGCCCGCCCCCCGCGGGTGGCCCCTACGAGCAGTACTTC TRBV4-1 NA NA TRBJ2-7
CASSLLGVNTEAFF TGTGCCAGCAGTTTATTGGGGGTGAACACTGAAGCTTTCTTT TRBV12-3/TRBV12-4 NA NA TRBJ1-1
CASSPGTGSNEQFF TGTGCCAGCAGCCCCGGGACAGGGTCGAATGAGCAGTTCTTC TRBV6-1 TRBD1 NA TRBJ2-1
CASSEAIMGLYNEQFF TGTGCCAGCAGTGAAGCTATCATGGGACTATACAATGAGCAGTTCTTC TRBV6-1 TRBD2 NA TRBJ2-1
CASSENTVGALGADTQYF TGCGCCAGCAGTGAGAATACAGTCGGGGCCTTGGGGGCAGATACGCAGTATTTT TRBV10-2 NA NA TRBJ2-3
CASSLSGNHHNEQFF TGTGCCAGCAGCCTTAGCGGGAATCATCACAATGAGCAGTTCTTC TRBV11-3 TRBD2 few TRBJ2-1
CATAGAGGPEQFF TGTGCCACCGCGGGAGCGGGAGGCCCGGAGCAGTTCTTC TRBV6-5 TRBD2 few TRBJ2-1
CASRPLTGVQYF TGTGCCAGCAGGCCTTTAACGGGAGTACAGTATTTT TRBV27 NA NA TRBJ2-3
CASSFGGDYGYTF TGCGCCAGCAGCTTCGGGGGGGACTATGGCTACACCTTC TRBV5-1 NA NA TRBJ1-2
CASSMGQGKTEAFF TGCGCCAGCAGCATGGGACAGGGGAAGACTGAAGCTTTCTTT TRBV5-1 TRBD1 NA TRBJ1-1
CASSSAGSGNTIYF TGTGCCAGCAGTTCGGCGGGCTCTGGAAACACCATATATTTT TRBV28 NA once TRBJ1-3
CASSADRGNTEAFF TGTGCCAGCAGTGCCGACAGGGGGAACACTGAAGCTTTCTTT TRBV6-2/TRBV6-3 TRBD1 NA TRBJ1-1
CASSLRGDYGYTF TGTGCCAGCAGTTTAAGGGGTGACTATGGCTACACCTTC TRBV28 NA NA TRBJ1-2
CASSSTRKEKLFF TGTGCCAGTAGTTCCACAAGAAAAGAAAAACTGTTTTTT TRBV19 NA once TRBJ1-4
CSVDRGRGEAFF TGCAGTGTTGACAGGGGGCGAGGCGAAGCTTTCTTT TRBV20-1 TRBD1 NA TRBJ1-1
CASSSVMGEKLFF TGTGCCAGCAGTTCCGTAATGGGGGAAAAACTGTTTTTT TRBV6-1 NA NA TRBJ1-4